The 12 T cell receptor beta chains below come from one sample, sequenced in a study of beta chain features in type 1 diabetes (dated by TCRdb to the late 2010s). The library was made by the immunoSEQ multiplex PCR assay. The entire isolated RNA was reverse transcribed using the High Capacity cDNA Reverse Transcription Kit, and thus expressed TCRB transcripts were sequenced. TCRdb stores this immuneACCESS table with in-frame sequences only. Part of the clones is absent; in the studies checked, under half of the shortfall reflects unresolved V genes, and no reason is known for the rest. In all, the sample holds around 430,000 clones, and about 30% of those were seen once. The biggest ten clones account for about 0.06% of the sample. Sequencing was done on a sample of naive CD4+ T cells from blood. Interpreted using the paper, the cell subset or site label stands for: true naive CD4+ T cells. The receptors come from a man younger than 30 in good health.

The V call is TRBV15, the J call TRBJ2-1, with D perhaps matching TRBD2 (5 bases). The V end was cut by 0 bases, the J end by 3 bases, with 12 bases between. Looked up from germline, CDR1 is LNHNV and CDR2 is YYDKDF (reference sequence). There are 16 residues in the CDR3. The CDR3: CATSRDRSANYNEQFF. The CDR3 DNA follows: TGTGCCACCAGCAGAGATCGTAGCGCAAACTACAATGAGCAGTTCTTC.

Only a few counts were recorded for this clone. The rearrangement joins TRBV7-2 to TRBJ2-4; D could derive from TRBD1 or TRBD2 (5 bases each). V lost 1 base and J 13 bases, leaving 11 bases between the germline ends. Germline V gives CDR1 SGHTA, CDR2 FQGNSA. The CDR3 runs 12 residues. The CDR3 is CASSLEGDPQYF. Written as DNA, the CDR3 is TGTGCCAGCAGCTTAGAAGGGGACCCCCAGTACTTC.

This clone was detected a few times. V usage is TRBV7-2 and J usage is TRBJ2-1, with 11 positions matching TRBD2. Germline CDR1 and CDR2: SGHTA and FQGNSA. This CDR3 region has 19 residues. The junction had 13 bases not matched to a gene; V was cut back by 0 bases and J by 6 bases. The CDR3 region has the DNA TGTGCCAGCAGCTTAGCATGGGCCTCGGTAGCGGGAGGGCGCAATGAGCAGTTCTTC. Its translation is CASSLAWASVAGGRNEQFF.

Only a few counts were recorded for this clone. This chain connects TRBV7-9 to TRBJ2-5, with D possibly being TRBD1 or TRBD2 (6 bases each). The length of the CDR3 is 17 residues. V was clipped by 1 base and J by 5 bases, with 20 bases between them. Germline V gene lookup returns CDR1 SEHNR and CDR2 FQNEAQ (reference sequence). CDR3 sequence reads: CASSLGVSGLQGETQYF. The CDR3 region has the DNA TGTGCCAGCAGCTTAGGAGTATCGGGACTCCAGGGGGAGACCCAGTACTTC.

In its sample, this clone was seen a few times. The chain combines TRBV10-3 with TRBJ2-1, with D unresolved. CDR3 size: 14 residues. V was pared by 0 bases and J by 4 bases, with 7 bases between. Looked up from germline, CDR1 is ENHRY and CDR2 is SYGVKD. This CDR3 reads CAISESTFYNEQFF. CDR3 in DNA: TGTGCCATCAGTGAGTCGACTTTTTACAATGAGCAGTTCTTC.

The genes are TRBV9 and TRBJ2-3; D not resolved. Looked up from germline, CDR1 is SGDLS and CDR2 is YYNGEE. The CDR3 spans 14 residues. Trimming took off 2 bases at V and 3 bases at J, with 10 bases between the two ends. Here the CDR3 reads CASSVLSATDTQYF. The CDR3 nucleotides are TGTGCCAGCAGCGTCCTCAGTGCAACAGATACGCAGTATTTT.

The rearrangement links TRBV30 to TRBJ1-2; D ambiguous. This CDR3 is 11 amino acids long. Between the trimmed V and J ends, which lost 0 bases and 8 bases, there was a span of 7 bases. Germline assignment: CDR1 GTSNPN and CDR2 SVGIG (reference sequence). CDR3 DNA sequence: TGTGCCTGGAGTGTCTCTGGAGGCTACACCTTC. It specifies CAWSVSGGYTF.

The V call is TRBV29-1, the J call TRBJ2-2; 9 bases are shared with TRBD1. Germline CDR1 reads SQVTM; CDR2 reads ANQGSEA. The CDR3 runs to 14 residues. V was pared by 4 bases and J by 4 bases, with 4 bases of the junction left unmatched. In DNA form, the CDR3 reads TGCAGCGTTGGGAGGACAGGGGTCACCGGGGAGCTGTTTTTT. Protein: CSVGRTGVTGELFF.

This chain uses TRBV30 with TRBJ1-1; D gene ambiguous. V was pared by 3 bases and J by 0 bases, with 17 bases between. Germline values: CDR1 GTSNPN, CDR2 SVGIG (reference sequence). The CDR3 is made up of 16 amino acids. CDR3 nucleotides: TGTGCCTGGAGCATTTACCGTACGGCGGTGAACACTGAAGCTTTCTTT. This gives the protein CAWSIYRTAVNTEAFF.

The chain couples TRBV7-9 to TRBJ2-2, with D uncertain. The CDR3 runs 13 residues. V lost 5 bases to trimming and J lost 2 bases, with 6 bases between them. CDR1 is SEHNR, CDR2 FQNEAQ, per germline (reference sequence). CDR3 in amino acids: CASSADNTGELFF. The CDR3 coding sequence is TGTGCCAGCAGCGCCGACAACACCGGGGAGCTGTTTTTT.

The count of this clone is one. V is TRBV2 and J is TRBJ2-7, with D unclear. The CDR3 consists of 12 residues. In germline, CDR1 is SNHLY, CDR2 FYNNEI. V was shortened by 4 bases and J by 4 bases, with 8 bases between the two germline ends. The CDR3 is CASSGSPYEQYF. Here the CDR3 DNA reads TGTGCCAGCAGTGGCAGCCCGTACGAGCAGTACTTC.

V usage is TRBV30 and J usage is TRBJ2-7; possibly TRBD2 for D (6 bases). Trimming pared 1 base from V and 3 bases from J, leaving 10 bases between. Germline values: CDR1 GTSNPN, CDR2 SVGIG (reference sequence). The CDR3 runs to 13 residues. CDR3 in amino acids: CAWSAGGYYEQYF. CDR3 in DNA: TGTGCCTGGAGTGCTGGGGGGTACTACGAGCAGTACTTC.